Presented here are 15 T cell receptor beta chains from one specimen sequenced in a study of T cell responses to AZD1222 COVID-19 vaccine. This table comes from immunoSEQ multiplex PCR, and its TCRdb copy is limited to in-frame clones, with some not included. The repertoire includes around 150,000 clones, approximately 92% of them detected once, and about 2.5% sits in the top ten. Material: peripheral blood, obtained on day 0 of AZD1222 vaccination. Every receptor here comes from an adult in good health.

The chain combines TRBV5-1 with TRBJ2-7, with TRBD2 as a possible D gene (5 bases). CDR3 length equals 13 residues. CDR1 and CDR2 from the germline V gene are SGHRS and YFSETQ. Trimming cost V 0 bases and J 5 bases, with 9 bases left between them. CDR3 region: CASSLGGKDEQYF. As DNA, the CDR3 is TGCGCCAGCAGCTTGGGAGGGAAGGACGAGCAGTACTTC.

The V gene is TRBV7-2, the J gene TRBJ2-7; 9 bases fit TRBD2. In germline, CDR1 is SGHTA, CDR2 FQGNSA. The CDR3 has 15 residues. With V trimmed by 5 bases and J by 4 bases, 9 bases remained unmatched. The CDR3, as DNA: TGTGCCAGCAGCCTTCTGGCGGGGGGGAAATACGAGCAGTACTTC. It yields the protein CASSLLAGGKYEQYF. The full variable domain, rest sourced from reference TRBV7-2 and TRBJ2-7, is GAGVSQSPSNKVTEKGKDVELRCDPISGHTALYWYRQSLGQGLEFLIYFQGNSAPDKSGLPSDRFSAERTGGSVSTLTIQRTQQEDSAVYLCASSLLAGGKYEQYFGPGTRLTVT.

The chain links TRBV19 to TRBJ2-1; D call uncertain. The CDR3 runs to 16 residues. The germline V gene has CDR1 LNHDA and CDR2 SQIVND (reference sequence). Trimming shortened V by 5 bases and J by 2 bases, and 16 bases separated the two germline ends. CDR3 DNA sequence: TGTGCCAGTAGTGCTTTATCTGGGATTACCTACAATGAGCAGTTCTTC. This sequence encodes CASSALSGITYNEQFF.

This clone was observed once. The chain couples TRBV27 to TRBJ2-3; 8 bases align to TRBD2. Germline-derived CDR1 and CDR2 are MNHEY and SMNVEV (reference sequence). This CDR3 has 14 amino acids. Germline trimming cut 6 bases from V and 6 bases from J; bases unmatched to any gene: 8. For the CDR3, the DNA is TGTGCCAGCAGCCTGTCTAGACTAGCGGATACGCAGTATTTT. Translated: CASSLSRLADTQYF.

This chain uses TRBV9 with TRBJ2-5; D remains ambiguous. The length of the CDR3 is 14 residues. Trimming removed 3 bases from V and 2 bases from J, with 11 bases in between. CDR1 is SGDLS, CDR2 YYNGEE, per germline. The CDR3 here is CASSGEESQETQYF. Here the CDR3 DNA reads TGTGCCAGCAGCGGCGAGGAGTCTCAAGAGACCCAGTACTTC.

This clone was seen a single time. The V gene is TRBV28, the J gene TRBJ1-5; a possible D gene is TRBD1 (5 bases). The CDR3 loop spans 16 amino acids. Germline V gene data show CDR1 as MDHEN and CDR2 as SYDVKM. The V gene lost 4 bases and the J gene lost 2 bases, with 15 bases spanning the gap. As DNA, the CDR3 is TGTGCCAGCAGTTCGACAGAGTCCCTGGGCAATCAGCCCCAGCATTTT. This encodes CASSSTESLGNQPQHF.

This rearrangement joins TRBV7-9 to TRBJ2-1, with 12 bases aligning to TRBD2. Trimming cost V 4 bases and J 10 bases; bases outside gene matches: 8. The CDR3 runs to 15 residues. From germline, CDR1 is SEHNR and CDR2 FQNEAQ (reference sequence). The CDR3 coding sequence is TGTGCCAGCAGCTCTCCGGGACTAGCGGGTAGGGAGCAGTTCTTC. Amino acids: CASSSPGLAGREQFF.

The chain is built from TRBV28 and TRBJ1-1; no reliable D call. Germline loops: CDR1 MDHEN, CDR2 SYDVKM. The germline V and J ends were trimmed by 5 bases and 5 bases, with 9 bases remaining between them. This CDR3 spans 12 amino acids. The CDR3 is CASSPLSTEAFF. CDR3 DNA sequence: TGTGCCAGCAGTCCCCTTTCAACTGAAGCTTTCTTT. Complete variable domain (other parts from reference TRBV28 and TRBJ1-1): DVKVTQSSRYLVKRTGEKVFLECVQDMDHENMFWYRQDPGLGLRLIYFSYDVKMKEKGDIPEGYSVSREKKERFSLILESASTNQTSMYLCASSPLSTEAFFGQGTRLTVV.

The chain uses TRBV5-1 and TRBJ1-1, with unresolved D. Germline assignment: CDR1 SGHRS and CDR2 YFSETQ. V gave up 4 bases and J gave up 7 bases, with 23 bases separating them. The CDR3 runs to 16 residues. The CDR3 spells CASSGNVAGRYIEAFF. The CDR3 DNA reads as TGCGCCAGCAGCGGAAACGTGGCAGGCCGATATATTGAAGCTTTCTTT.

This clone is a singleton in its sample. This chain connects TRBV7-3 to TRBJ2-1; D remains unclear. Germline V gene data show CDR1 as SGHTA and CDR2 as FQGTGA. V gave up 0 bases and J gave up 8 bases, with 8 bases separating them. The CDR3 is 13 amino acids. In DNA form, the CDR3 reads TGTGCCAGCAGCTTAACGTCGGGTTATGAGCAGTTCTTC. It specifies CASSLTSGYEQFF.

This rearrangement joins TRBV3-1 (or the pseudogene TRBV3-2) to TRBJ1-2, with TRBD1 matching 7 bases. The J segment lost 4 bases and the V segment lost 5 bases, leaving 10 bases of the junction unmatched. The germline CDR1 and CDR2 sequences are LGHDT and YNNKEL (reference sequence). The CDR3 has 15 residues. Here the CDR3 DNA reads TGTGCCAGCAGCTCGAGGGGGCAAACTCTCTATGGCTACACCTTC. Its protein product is CASSSRGQTLYGYTF.

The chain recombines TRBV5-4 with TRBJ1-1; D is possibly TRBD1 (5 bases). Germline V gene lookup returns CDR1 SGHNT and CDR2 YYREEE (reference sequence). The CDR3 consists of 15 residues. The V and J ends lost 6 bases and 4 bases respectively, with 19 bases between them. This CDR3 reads CASTRNRDLPTEAFF. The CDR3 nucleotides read TGTGCCAGCACCCGAAACCGGGACTTACCCACTGAAGCTTTCTTT.

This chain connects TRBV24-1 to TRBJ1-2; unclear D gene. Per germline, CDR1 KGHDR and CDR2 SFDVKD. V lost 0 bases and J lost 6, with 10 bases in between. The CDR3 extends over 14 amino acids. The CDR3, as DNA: TGTGCCACCAGTGATTTGGAAGGGCTTAATGGCTACACCTTC. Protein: CATSDLEGLNGYTF.

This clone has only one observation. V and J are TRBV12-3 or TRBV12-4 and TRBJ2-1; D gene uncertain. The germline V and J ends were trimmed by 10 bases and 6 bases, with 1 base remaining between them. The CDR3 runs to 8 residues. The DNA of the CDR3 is TGTGCCACCAATGAGCAGTTCTTC. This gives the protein CATNEQFF.

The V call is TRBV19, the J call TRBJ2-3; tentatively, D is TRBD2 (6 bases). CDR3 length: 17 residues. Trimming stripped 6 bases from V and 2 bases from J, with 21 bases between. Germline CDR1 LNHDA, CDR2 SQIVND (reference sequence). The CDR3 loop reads CASSPRHPGRDTDTQYF. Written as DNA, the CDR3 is TGTGCCAGTAGCCCGAGACACCCCGGGCGGGACACAGATACGCAGTATTTT.